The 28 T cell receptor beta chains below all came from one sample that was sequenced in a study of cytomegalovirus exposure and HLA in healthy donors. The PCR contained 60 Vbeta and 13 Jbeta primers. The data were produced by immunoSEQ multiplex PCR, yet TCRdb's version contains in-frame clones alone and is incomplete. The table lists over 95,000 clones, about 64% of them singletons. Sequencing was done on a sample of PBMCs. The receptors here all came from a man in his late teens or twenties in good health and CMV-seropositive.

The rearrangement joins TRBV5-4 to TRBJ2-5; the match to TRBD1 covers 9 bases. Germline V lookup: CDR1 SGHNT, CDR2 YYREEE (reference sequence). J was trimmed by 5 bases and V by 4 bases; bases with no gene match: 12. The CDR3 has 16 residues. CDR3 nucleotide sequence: TGTGCCAGCAGCGCGGCTACAGGGGGCCGGATTGAGACCCAGTACTTC. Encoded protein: CASSAATGGRIETQYF.

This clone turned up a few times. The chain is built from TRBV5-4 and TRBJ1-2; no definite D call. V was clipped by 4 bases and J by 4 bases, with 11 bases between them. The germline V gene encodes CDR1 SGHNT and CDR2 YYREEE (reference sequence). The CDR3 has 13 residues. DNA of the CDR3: TGTGCCAGCAGCCCGATAGCGGGCTATGGCTACACCTTC. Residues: CASSPIAGYGYTF.

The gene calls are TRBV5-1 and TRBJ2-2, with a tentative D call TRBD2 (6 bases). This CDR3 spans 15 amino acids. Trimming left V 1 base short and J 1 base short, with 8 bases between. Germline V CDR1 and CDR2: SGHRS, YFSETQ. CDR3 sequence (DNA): TGCGCCAGCAGCTTGACTAGCCGGAACACCGGGGAGCTGTTTTTT. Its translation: CASSLTSRNTGELFF.

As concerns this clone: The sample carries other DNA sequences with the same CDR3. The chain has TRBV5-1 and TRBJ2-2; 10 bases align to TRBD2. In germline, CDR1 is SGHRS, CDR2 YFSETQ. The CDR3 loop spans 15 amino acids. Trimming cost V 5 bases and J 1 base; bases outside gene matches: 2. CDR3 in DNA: TGCGCCAGCAGTAGACTAGCGGGGAACACCGGGGAGCTGTTTTTT. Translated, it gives CASSRLAGNTGELFF.

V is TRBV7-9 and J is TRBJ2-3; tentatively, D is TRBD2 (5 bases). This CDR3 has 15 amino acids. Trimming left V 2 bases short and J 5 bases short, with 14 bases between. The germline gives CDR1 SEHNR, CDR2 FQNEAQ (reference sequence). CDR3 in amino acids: CASSLSGIPGDTQYF. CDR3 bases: TGTGCCAGCAGCTTATCCGGGATTCCGGGAGATACGCAGTATTTT.

For the CDR3, the DNA is TGTGCCAGTGAGGGACAGATAGGAGAAAAACTGTTTTTT. It yields the protein CASEGQIGEKLFF. V gene TRBV28 combines with J gene TRBJ1-4; 7 bases fit TRBD1. The CDR3 extends over 13 amino acids. Germline V gene sequence: CDR1 MDHEN, CDR2 SYDVKM. The V segment lost 9 bases and the J segment 8 bases; nucleotides outside the gene matches: 9.

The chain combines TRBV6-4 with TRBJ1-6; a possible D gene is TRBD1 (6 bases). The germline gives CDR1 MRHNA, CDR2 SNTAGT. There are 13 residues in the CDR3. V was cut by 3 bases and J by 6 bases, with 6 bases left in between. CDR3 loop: CASSEDSNSPLHF. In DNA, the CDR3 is TGTGCCAGCAGTGAGGACAGTAATTCACCCCTCCACTTT.

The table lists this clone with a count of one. In DNA, the CDR3 is TGTGCCAGCGGCTTGGGCACCGGGGAGCTGTTTTTT. Its translation is CASGLGTGELFF. This chain connects TRBV10-3 to TRBJ2-2; D is unclear. Trimming cost V 10 bases and J 4 bases, with 10 bases left between them. CDR1 ENHRY and CDR2 SYGVKD come from the germline V gene. The CDR3 runs 12 residues.

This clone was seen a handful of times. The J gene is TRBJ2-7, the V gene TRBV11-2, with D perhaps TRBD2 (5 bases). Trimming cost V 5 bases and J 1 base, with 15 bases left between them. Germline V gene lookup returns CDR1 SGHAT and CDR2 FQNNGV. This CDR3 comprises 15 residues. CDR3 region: CASSTSLGVSYEQYF. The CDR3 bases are TGTGCCAGCAGCACTTCCCTCGGGGTTTCCTACGAGCAGTACTTC.

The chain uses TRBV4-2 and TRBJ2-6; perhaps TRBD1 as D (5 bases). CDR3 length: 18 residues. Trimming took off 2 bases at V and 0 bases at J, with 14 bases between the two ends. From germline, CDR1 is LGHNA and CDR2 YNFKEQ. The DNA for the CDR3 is TGTGCCAGCAGCCAAACGGTTCGACAGCTCTCTGGGGCCAACGTCCTGACTTTC. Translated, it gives CASSQTVRQLSGANVLTF.

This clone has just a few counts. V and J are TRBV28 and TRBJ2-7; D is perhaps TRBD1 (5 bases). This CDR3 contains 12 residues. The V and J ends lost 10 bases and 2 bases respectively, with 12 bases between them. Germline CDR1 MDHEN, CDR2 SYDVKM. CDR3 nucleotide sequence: TGTGCCACAGATAGGGGTGCCTACGAGCAGTACTTC. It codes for CATDRGAYEQYF.

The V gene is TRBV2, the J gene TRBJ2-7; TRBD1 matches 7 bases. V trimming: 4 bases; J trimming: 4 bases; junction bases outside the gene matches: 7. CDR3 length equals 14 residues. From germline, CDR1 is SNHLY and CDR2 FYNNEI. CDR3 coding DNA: TGTGCCAGCAGTGCGGACAGGTCCACGTACGAGCAGTACTTC. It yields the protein CASSADRSTYEQYF.

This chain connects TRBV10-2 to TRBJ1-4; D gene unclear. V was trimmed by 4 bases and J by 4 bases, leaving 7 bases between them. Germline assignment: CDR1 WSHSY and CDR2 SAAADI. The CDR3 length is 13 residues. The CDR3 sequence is CASSGAYNEKLFF. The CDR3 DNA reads TGCGCCAGCAGTGGAGCGTATAATGAAAAACTGTTTTTT.

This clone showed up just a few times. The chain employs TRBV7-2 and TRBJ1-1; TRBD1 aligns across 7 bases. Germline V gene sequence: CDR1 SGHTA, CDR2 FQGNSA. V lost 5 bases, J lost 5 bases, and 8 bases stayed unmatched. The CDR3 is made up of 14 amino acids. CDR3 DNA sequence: TGTGCCAGCAGCCCCCGACAGGGAAAAACTGAAGCTTTCTTT. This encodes CASSPRQGKTEAFF. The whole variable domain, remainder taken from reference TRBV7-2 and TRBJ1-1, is GAGVSQSPSNKVTEKGKDVELRCDPISGHTALYWYRQSLGQGLEFLIYFQGNSAPDKSGLPSDRFSAERTGGSVSTLTIQRTQQEDSAVYLCASSPRQGKTEAFFGQGTRLTVV.

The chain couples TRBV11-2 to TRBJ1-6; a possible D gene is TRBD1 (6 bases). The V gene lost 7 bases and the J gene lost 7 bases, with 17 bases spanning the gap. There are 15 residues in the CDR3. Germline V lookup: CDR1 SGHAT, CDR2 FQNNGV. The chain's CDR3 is CASTQPGQLNSPLHF. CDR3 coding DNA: TGTGCCAGCACCCAACCAGGACAGTTAAATTCACCCCTCCACTTT.

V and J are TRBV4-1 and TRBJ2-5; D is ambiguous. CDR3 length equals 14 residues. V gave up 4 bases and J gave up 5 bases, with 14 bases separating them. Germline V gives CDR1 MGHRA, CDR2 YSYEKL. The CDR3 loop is CASSLSLGQETQYF. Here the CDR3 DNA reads TGCGCCAGCAGCCTTTCCCTGGGCCAGGAGACCCAGTACTTC.

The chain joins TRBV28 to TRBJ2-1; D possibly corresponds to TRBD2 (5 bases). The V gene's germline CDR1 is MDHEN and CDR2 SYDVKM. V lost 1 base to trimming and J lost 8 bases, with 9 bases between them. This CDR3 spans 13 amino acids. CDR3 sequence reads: CASSLSEGYEQFF. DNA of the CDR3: TGTGCCAGCAGTTTATCTGAGGGCTATGAGCAGTTCTTC.

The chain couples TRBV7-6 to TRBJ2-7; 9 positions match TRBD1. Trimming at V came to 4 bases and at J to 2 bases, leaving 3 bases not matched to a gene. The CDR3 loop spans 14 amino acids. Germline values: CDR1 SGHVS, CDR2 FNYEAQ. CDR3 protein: CASSSGTGPYEQYF. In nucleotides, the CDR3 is TGTGCCAGCAGCTCCGGGACAGGGCCCTACGAGCAGTACTTC. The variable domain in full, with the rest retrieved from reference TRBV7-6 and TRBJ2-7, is GAGVSQSPRYKVTKRGQDVALRCDPISGHVSLYWYRQALGQGPEFLTYFNYEAQQDKSGLPNDRFSAERPEGSISTLTIQRTEQRDSAMYRCASSSGTGPYEQYFGPGTRLTVT.

The CDR3 is CASSSTGEGYTEAFF. As DNA, the CDR3 is TGTGCCAGCAGTAGCACAGGGGAAGGGTACACTGAAGCTTTCTTT. V is TRBV28 and J is TRBJ1-1; TRBD1 matches 7 bases. This CDR3 has 15 residues. J lost 3 bases, V lost 5 bases, and 9 bases had no gene match. Germline V gene lookup returns CDR1 MDHEN and CDR2 SYDVKM.

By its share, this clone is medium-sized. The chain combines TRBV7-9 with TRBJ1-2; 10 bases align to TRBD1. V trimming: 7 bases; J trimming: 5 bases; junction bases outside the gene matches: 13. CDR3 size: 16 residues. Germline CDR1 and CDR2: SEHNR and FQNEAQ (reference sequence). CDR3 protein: CASIPTGTGAPYGYTF. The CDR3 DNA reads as TGTGCCAGCATCCCAACCGGGACAGGGGCGCCATATGGCTACACCTTC.

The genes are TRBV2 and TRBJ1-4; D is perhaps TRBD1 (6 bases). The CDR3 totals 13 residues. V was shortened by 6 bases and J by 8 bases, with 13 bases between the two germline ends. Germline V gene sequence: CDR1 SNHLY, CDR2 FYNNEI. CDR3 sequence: CASRETTGEKLFF. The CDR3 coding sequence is TGTGCCAGCAGAGAGACGACAGGCGAAAAACTGTTTTTT.

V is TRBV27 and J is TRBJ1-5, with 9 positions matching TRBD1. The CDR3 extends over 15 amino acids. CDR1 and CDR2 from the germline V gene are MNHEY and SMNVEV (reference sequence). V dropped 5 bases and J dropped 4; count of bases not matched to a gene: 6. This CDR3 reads CASSPRDRANQPQHF. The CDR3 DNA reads TGTGCCAGCAGTCCCCGGGACAGGGCGAATCAGCCCCAGCATTTT.

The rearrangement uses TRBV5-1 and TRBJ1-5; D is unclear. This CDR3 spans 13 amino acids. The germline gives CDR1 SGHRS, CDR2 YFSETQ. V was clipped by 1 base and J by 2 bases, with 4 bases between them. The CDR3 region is CASSLIGNQPQHF. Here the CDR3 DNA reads TGCGCCAGCAGCTTGATCGGCAATCAGCCCCAGCATTTT.

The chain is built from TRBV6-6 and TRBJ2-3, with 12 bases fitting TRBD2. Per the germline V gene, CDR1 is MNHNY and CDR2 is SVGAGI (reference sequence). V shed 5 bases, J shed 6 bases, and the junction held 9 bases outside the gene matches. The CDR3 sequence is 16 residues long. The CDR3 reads CASSQLAGGAMDTQYF. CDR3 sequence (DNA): TGTGCCAGCAGTCAGCTAGCGGGGGGGGCCATGGATACGCAGTATTTT.

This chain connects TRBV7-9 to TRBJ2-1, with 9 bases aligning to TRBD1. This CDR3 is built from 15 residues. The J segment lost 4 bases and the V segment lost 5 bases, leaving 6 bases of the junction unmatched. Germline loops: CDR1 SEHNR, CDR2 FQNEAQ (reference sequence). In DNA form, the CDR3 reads TGTGCCAGCAGCGCCAGACAGGGGGTTTACAATGAGCAGTTCTTC. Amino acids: CASSARQGVYNEQFF.

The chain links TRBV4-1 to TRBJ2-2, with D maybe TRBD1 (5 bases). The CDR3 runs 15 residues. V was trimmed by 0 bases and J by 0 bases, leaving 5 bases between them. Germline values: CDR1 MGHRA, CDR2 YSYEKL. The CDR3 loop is CASSQDRANTGELFF. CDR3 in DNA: TGCGCCAGCAGCCAAGACAGGGCGAACACCGGGGAGCTGTTTTTT.

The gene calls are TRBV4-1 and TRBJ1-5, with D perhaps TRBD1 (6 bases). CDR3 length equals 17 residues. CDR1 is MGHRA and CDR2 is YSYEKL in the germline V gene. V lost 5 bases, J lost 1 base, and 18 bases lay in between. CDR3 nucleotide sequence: TGCGCCAGCAGCGATCCCCGACAGGCCAGGAGCAATCAGCCCCAGCATTTT. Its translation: CASSDPRQARSNQPQHF.

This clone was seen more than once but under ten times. The CDR3 DNA is TGCGCCAGCACGGGAGGCACCGGGGAGCTGTTTTTT. It encodes CASTGGTGELFF. The chain combines TRBV4-1 with TRBJ2-2, with TRBD2 matching 7 bases. Germline assignment: CDR1 MGHRA and CDR2 YSYEKL. This CDR3 is built from 12 residues. V dropped 7 bases and J dropped 4; count of bases not matched to a gene: 0.